This entry is about one T cell receptor (beta chain). The antigen it binds to is not known. One base away there is no much larger clone; base qualities are not given. The trial excluded patients who had a history of autoimmune disease or were on systemic immunosuppression. In every dose cohort, peripheral blood was drawn for TCR sequencing at baseline, cycle 4 day 1, and cycle 7 day 1. Samples came from an open-label, multicenter, first-in-human phase I dose-escalation trial of ivuxolimab. Adults with locally advanced or metastatic melanoma, renal cell carcinoma, hepatocellular carcinoma or head and neck squamous cell carcinoma were enrolled in the trial. Before TCR sequencing, CD4+ and CD8+ T cells were separately sorted from peripheral blood. This entry belongs to a study of OX40 agonist ivuxolimab in advanced cancers. Background for the entire study: The costimulatory receptor OX40 (CD134) was targeted by ivuxolimab, a fully human IgG2 agonistic monoclonal antibody. In the dose-escalation cohort, approximately 80% of patients were male, and the mean age was approximately 60 years with a range of roughly 20 to 80. The paper describes the monotherapy dose-escalation part (N of about 50 patients) of the phase I trial of ivuxolimab. Of the roughly 50 dose-escalation patients, hepatocellular carcinoma was present in about 20, melanoma in around 15, renal cell carcinoma in 9 and head and neck cancer in 9. Intravenous ivuxolimab was administered to patients every 2 weeks at six dose levels: 0.01, 0.1, 0.3, 1.5, 3 and 10 mg/kg. Patients were allowed to have had prior anti-PD-1, anti-PD-L1 or anti-CTLA-4 therapy, and 40% of the dose-escalation patients had previously received checkpoint inhibitors. Partial responses occurred in three dose-escalation patients: two with cutaneous melanoma and one with hepatocellular carcinoma. Peripheral TCRbeta sequencing aimed to test whether ivuxolimab altered TCR sequence diversity and caused clonal T-cell expansion. What the study reported, not specific to this receptor: Clonal expansion of both CD4+ and CD8+ blood T cells was observed from baseline to week 6 at doses 0.1 to 3.0 mg/kg. In the 0.1-3.0 mg/kg groups, partial responders had among the lowest normalized peripheral clonal expansion, particularly in CD8+ T cells. The antigen specificity of the clonally expanded peripheral T cells was not determined. After ivuxolimab, expanded clones were on average more numerous among CD8+ T cells than among CD4+ T cells. Low levels of normalized T-cell clonal expansion were also seen in some patients who did not respond.

Genomic DNA was extracted from sorted cells for sequencing of the TCRbeta CDR3 region. The immunoSEQ Assay was used for sequencing of TCRbeta CDR3 regions. TCRdb's version of the immuneACCESS table is confined to in-frame rearrangements and falls short of the full clone set. An unresolved V gene accounts for under half of the shortfall where checked; the remainder is of unknown origin. Here the sample has about 48,000 clones; approximately 88% occur a single time. The ten largest make up roughly 12% of the sample. The sequence was collected from an adult with an advanced solid tumor such as melanoma, head and neck, liver or kidney cancer. This specimen consisted of CD4+ or CD8+ T cells sorted from blood, obtained in a trial of the OX40 agonist ivuxolimab.

The CDR3 reads CASSLTGTSGPNNEQFF. The DNA reads TGTGCCAGCAGCTTAACGGGGACTAGCGGCCCAAACAATGAGCAGTTCTTC. The chain couples TRBV7-3 to TRBJ2-1, and 11 junctional nucleotides match TRBD2. According to the germline V gene, CDR1 reads SGHTA and CDR2 reads FQGTGA. From V the trimming removes 0 bases and from J it removes 5 bases, while the gene matches leave 6 bases of the junction unaccounted for. From the cysteine up to the phenylalanine, the CDR3 has a length of 17 residues. Of all the DNA, just the CDR3 is kept, 51 bases in frame from base 1. Full variable domain (CDR3 extended with the reference TRBV7-3 and TRBJ2-1 proteins): GAGVSQTPSNKVTEKGKYVELRCDPISGHTALYWYRQSLGQGPEFLIYFQGTGAADDSGLPNDRFFAVRPEGSVSTLKIQRTERGDSAVYLCASSLTGTSGPNNEQFFGPGTRLTVL.